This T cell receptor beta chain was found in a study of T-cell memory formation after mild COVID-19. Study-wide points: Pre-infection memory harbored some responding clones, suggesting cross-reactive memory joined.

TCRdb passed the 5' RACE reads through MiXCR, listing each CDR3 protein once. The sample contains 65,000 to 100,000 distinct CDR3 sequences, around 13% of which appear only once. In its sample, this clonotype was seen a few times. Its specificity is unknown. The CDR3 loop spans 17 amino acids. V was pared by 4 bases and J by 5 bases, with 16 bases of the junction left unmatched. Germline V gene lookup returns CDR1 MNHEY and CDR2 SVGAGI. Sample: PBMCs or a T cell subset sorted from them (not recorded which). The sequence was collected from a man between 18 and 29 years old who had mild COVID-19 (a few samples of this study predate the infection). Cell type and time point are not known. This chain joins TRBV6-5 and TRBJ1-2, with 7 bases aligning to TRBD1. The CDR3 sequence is CASSWDRTGGLGYGYTF. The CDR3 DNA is TGTGCCAGCAGTTGGGATAGGACAGGTGGATTAGGGTATGGCTACACCTTC.